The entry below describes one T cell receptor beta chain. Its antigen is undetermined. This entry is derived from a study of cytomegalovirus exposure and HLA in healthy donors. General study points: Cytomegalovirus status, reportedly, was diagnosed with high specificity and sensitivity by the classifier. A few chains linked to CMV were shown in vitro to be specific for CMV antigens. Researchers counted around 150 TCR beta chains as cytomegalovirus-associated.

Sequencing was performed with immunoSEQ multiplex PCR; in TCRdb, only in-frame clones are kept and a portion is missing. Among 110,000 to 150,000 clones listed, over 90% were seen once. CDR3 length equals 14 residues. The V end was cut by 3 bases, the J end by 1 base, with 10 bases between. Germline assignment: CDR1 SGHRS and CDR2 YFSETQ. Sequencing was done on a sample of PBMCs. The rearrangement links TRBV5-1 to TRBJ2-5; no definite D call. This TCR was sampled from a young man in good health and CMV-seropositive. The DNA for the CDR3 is TGCGCCAGCAGCTCCGGTAACGCCCAAGAGACCCAGTACTTC. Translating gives CASSSGNAQETQYF.